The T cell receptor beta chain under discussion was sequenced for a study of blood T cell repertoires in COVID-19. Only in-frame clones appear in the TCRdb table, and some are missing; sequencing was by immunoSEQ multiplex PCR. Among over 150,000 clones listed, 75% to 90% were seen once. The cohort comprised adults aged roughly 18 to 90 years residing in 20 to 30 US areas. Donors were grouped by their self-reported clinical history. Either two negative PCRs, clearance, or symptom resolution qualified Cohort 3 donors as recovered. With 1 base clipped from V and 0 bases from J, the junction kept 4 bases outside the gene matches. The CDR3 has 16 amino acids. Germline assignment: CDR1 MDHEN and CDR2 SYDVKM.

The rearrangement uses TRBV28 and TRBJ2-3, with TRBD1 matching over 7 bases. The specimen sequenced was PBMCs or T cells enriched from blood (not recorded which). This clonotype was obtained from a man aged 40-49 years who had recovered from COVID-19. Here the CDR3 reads CASSLYGTDSTDTQYF. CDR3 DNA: TGTGCCAGCAGTTTATATGGGACAGATAGCACAGATACGCAGTATTTT.